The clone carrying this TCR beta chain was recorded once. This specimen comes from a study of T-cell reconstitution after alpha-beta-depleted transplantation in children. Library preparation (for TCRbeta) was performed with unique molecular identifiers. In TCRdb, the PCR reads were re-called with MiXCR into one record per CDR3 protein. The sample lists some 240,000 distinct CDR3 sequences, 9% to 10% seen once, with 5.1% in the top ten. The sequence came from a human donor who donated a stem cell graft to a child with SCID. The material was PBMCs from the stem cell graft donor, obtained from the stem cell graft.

In nucleotides, the CDR3 is TGTGCCAGCAATTGGGGGGCGCATACGCAGTATTTT. Amino acid sequence: CASNWGAHTQYF. The chain couples TRBV7-9 to TRBJ2-3; D possibly matches TRBD1 or TRBD2 (6 bases each). Trimming shortened V by 7 bases and J by 7 bases, and 12 bases separated the two germline ends. Germline V gene data show CDR1 as SEHNR and CDR2 as FQNEAQ (reference sequence). This CDR3 is built from 12 residues. Full variable domain (missing parts from reference TRBV7-9 and TRBJ2-3): DTGVSQNPRHKITKRGQNVTFRCDPISEHNRLYWYRQTLGQGPEFLTYFQNEAQLEKSRLLSDRFSAERPKGSFSTLEIQRTEQGDSAMYLCASNWGAHTQYFGPGTRLTVL.